Listed below are T cell receptor beta chains from one sample, sequenced in a study of response to subunit inactivated influenza vaccine. MiXCR was run by TCRdb on the RT-PCR reads, yielding one entry per CDR3 protein. Of around 540,000 distinct CDR3 sequences listed, about 10% are singletons. The sequences come from PBMCs from blood, collected on the day of vaccination. These receptors all come from a man aged 45-60 years who received an inactivated influenza vaccine. The CDR3 runs from the conserved cysteine through the conserved F or W. D genes are given only for firm matches.

v_gene: TRBV4-1; j_gene: TRBJ2-6; d_gene: -; CDR3aa: CASSQDLREEWSAGANVLTF
v_gene: TRBV28; j_gene: TRBJ2-7; d_gene: -; CDR3aa: CASSPRYRQQYF
v_gene: TRBV7-6; j_gene: TRBJ2-3; d_gene: -; CDR3aa: CASSLVSTTDTQYF
v_gene: TRBV5-1; j_gene: TRBJ1-2; d_gene: -; CDR3aa: CASSLVRGQQNYGYTF
v_gene: TRBV20-1; j_gene: TRBJ2-2; d_gene: TRBD2; CDR3aa: CSASVGGSKNTGELFF
v_gene: TRBV5-6; j_gene: TRBJ2-7; d_gene: -; CDR3aa: CASTGWKDYEQYF
v_gene: TRBV7-8; j_gene: TRBJ2-5; d_gene: TRBD2; CDR3aa: CASSSNTGTSFETQYF
v_gene: TRBV20-1; j_gene: TRBJ2-1; d_gene: TRBD2; CDR3aa: CSARVRGLSGRGNEQFF
v_gene: TRBV20-1; j_gene: TRBJ2-7; d_gene: TRBD2; CDR3aa: CSTQRGASYEQYF
v_gene: TRBV11-2; j_gene: TRBJ2-5; d_gene: -; CDR3aa: CASSFTGTRETQYF
v_gene: TRBV7-9; j_gene: TRBJ1-4; d_gene: TRBD1; CDR3aa: CASSPTLGQGGEKLFF
v_gene: TRBV30; j_gene: TRBJ1-4; d_gene: -; CDR3aa: CAWSVRHGYNEKLFF
v_gene: TRBV21-1; j_gene: TRBJ2-4; d_gene: -; CDR3aa: CASSKPPTALAKNIQYF
v_gene: TRBV5-1; j_gene: TRBJ2-1; d_gene: -; CDR3aa: CASSLAGERFF
v_gene: TRBV21-1; j_gene: TRBJ2-7; d_gene: -; CDR3aa: CASSKLSGLAGSFGEQYF
v_gene: TRBV7-2; j_gene: TRBJ2-7; d_gene: TRBD1; CDR3aa: CASSRSGTGNPYEQYF
v_gene: TRBV28; j_gene: TRBJ2-3; d_gene: TRBD2; CDR3aa: CASSPSGRATDTQYF
v_gene: TRBV7-8; j_gene: TRBJ1-1; d_gene: -; CDR3aa: CASSLDSGARAFF
v_gene: TRBV20-1; j_gene: TRBJ1-5; d_gene: -; CDR3aa: CSATFTAANQPQHF
v_gene: TRBV7-9; j_gene: TRBJ2-5; d_gene: -; CDR3aa: CASSPGWGSRKQTQYF
v_gene: TRBV5-5; j_gene: TRBJ2-1; d_gene: TRBD2; CDR3aa: CASSGGSNNEQFF
v_gene: TRBV3-1; j_gene: TRBJ1-2; d_gene: -; CDR3aa: CASSHAGLSYGYTF
v_gene: TRBV9; j_gene: TRBJ2-5; d_gene: TRBD2; CDR3aa: CASSVVLGGQETQYF
v_gene: TRBV10-3; j_gene: TRBJ2-3; d_gene: TRBD2; CDR3aa: CAIRAAGGTDTQYF
v_gene: TRBV15; j_gene: TRBJ1-4; d_gene: -; CDR3aa: CATSRESATNEKLFF
v_gene: TRBV6-1; j_gene: TRBJ1-1; d_gene: -; CDR3aa: CASGGHRLNTEAFF
v_gene: TRBV5-6; j_gene: TRBJ2-3; d_gene: -; CDR3aa: CASRIGRWDTQYF
v_gene: TRBV5-5; j_gene: TRBJ2-5; d_gene: TRBD1; CDR3aa: CASSFYLGQGAPETQYF
v_gene: TRBV10-3; j_gene: TRBJ2-3; d_gene: -; CDR3aa: CAISESYGSSTDTQYF
v_gene: TRBV7-9; j_gene: TRBJ2-1; d_gene: TRBD2; CDR3aa: CASSLIPGGSYNEQFF
v_gene: TRBV12-3/TRBV12-4; j_gene: TRBJ1-1; d_gene: -; CDR3aa: CASTKGGRTTEAFF
v_gene: TRBV7-9; j_gene: TRBJ1-1; d_gene: -; CDR3aa: CASSSDPAAEAFF
v_gene: TRBV10-3; j_gene: TRBJ2-5; d_gene: -; CDR3aa: CAISESYTVTLQETQYF
v_gene: TRBV5-1; j_gene: TRBJ2-5; d_gene: -; CDR3aa: CATGAGLKETQYF
v_gene: TRBV12-3/TRBV12-4; j_gene: TRBJ2-3; d_gene: -; CDR3aa: CASSLGGGGRTDTQYF
v_gene: TRBV5-1; j_gene: TRBJ2-2; d_gene: -; CDR3aa: CASSYLVGELFF
v_gene: TRBV20-1; j_gene: TRBJ2-3; d_gene: -; CDR3aa: CSARDPPRKNTDTQYF
v_gene: TRBV29-1; j_gene: TRBJ2-7; d_gene: TRBD2; CDR3aa: CSVGAGGQPYEQYF
v_gene: TRBV7-2; j_gene: TRBJ1-4; d_gene: -; CDR3aa: CASSLNRATNEKLFF
v_gene: TRBV29-1; j_gene: TRBJ1-1; d_gene: TRBD1; CDR3aa: CSVPFSGGGGAFF
v_gene: TRBV7-2; j_gene: TRBJ1-4; d_gene: -; CDR3aa: CASSLAYGPNEKLFF
v_gene: TRBV29-1; j_gene: TRBJ2-5; d_gene: TRBD1; CDR3aa: CSLRGSDRGTETQYF
v_gene: TRBV7-8; j_gene: TRBJ2-7; d_gene: -; CDR3aa: CASSRAPSGAREQYF
v_gene: TRBV4-2; j_gene: TRBJ2-2; d_gene: -; CDR3aa: CASSQGAGGAGELFF
v_gene: TRBV25-1; j_gene: TRBJ1-1; d_gene: -; CDR3aa: CASSEVGGLAFF
v_gene: TRBV29-1; j_gene: TRBJ1-1; d_gene: -; CDR3aa: CSAAQVLNTEAFF
v_gene: TRBV7-2; j_gene: TRBJ1-2; d_gene: -; CDR3aa: CASSLEVGIYGYTF
v_gene: TRBV2; j_gene: TRBJ1-1; d_gene: TRBD1; CDR3aa: CASSEDTGANTEAFF
v_gene: TRBV6-1; j_gene: TRBJ2-1; d_gene: -; CDR3aa: CASRTELNQRDNEQFF
v_gene: TRBV19; j_gene: TRBJ2-5; d_gene: TRBD1; CDR3aa: CASSFGQGTKTQYF
v_gene: TRBV20-1; j_gene: TRBJ2-1; d_gene: TRBD2; CDR3aa: CSSRLAAYNEQFF
v_gene: TRBV12-3/TRBV12-4; j_gene: TRBJ2-1; d_gene: -; CDR3aa: CASSSSGTYNEQFF
v_gene: TRBV7-9; j_gene: TRBJ2-4; d_gene: -; CDR3aa: CASSPRVAKNIQYF
v_gene: TRBV24-1; j_gene: TRBJ2-3; d_gene: -; CDR3aa: CATSGRDLTDTQYF
v_gene: TRBV10-2; j_gene: TRBJ2-5; d_gene: TRBD2; CDR3aa: CAVGTSGTQYF